The 8 T cell receptor beta chains presented below share a single source sample, sequenced in a study of blood T cell repertoires in COVID-19. The repertoire was sequenced with immunoSEQ multiplex PCR; TCRdb's copy has only in-frame clones and lacks some. The data show about 200,000 clones, about 90% seen once. Sequencing was done on a sample of peripheral blood. The receptors stem from a man aged 40-55 years with active or convalescent COVID-19.

The chain recombines TRBV19 with TRBJ1-1; D unclear. Germline V gene data show CDR1 as LNHDA and CDR2 as SQIVND (reference sequence). V was cut by 5 bases and J by 7 bases, with 14 bases left in between. The CDR3 extends over 13 amino acids. The DNA for the CDR3 is TGTGCCAGTAGTGCCATCCTTCGGGGTGAAGCTTTCTTT. This translates into CASSAILRGEAFF.

This clone was detected a few times. The chain has TRBV10-3 and TRBJ2-7, with D possibly being TRBD2 (5 bases). Germline V gives CDR1 ENHRY, CDR2 SYGVKD. The CDR3 totals 16 residues. V was trimmed by 0 bases and J by 3 bases, leaving 15 bases between them. The CDR3 DNA sequence: TGTGCCATCAGTGAGTCGAGGGCTAGCAATCACTACGAGCAGTACTTC. This sequence encodes CAISESRASNHYEQYF.

The CDR3 region is CASSYSGTGRDEKLFF. The CDR3 DNA reads TGTGCCAGCAGTTATTCGGGGACAGGGAGGGATGAAAAACTGTTTTTT. The chain is built from TRBV27 and TRBJ1-4; 9 bases agree with TRBD1. The CDR3 is made up of 16 amino acids. Germline CDR1 and CDR2: MNHEY and SMNVEV (reference sequence). V shed 4 bases, J shed 6 bases, and the junction held 9 bases outside the gene matches.

J is TRBJ2-3 and V is TRBV2; D may be TRBD2 (6 bases). Germline CDR1 and CDR2: SNHLY and FYNNEI. Between the trimmed V and J ends, which lost 4 bases and 2 bases, there was a span of 25 bases. The CDR3 is 19 amino acids. The CDR3 DNA reads as TGTGCCAGCAGTGCTACTGCGGGGTTCGGGGAGGATGCCACAGATACGCAGTATTTT. Protein product: CASSATAGFGEDATDTQYF.

The chain uses TRBV5-1 and TRBJ2-7; no clear D. The CDR3 has 14 residues. Looked up from germline, CDR1 is SGHRS and CDR2 is YFSETQ. Trimming took off 4 bases at V and 3 bases at J, with 14 bases between the two ends. The CDR3 is CASSTEPLHYEQYF. Here the CDR3 DNA reads TGCGCCAGCAGCACAGAGCCCCTTCACTACGAGCAGTACTTC. The full variable domain, its missing parts supplied by reference TRBV5-1 and TRBJ2-7, is KAGVTQTPRYLIKTRGQQVTLSCSPISGHRSVSWYQQTPGQGLQFLFEYFSETQRNKGNFPGRFSGRQFSNSRSEMNVSTLELGDSALYLCASSTEPLHYEQYFGPGTRLTVT.

J is TRBJ1-1 and V is TRBV5-1, with 9 nucleotides matching TRBD1. Germline CDR1 reads SGHRS; CDR2 reads YFSETQ. With 4 bases clipped from V and 4 bases from J, the junction kept 8 bases outside the gene matches. The CDR3 spans 15 residues. This CDR3 is CASSRDRVSGTEAFF. The CDR3 coding sequence is TGCGCCAGCAGCCGGGACAGGGTGTCGGGCACTGAAGCTTTCTTT.

The sample holds a few counts of this clone. The V and J genes are TRBV30 and TRBJ1-2, with 9 positions matching TRBD1. The CDR3 extends over 16 amino acids. J lost 3 bases, V lost 5 bases, and 13 bases had no gene match. Germline CDR1 is GTSNPN and CDR2 is SVGIG (reference sequence). Written as DNA, the CDR3 is TGTGCCTGGCAGATGAGCACAGGGGGCTACGACTATGGCTACACCTTC. Protein sequence: CAWQMSTGGYDYGYTF.

This clone was counted only a few times. This chain links TRBV11-3 with TRBJ2-7; D might be TRBD1 (5 bases). CDR1 is SGHNT and CDR2 is YENEEA in the germline V gene. The V and J ends lost 3 bases and 3 bases respectively, with 15 bases between them. The CDR3 contains 15 residues. CDR3 DNA sequence: TGTGCCAGCAGCTTGATCGCAGGGTCCAACTACGAGCAGTACTTC. It translates to CASSLIAGSNYEQYF.